These 29 T cell receptor beta chains came from one sample sequenced in a study of blood T cell repertoires in COVID-19. The repertoire was sequenced with immunoSEQ multiplex PCR; TCRdb's copy has only in-frame clones and lacks some. This sample yields some 14,000 clones, of which about 83% are seen a single time; about 33% belongs to the top ten. Sequencing was performed on peripheral blood. The receptors were sampled from a human donor in a cohort sampled during active COVID-19.

This clone appeared a few times. The rearrangement links TRBV29-1 to TRBJ1-2; no firm D call. The length of the CDR3 is 11 residues. From germline, CDR1 is SQVTM and CDR2 ANQGSEA. V was pared by 4 bases and J by 3 bases, with 6 bases between. The CDR3 loop is CSVGGYYGYTF. As DNA, the CDR3 is TGCAGCGTTGGCGGGTACTATGGCTACACCTTC.

This clone was seen just once. The rearrangement joins TRBV14 to TRBJ2-7; the match to TRBD2 covers 9 bases. Germline V gives CDR1 SGHDN, CDR2 FVKESK. The V gene end was trimmed by 5 bases and the J gene end by 4 bases; junction bases not matched to a gene: 9. The CDR3 runs 15 residues. Written as DNA, the CDR3 is TGTGCCAGCAGCGAGCGGGAGGCAGGGTATTACGAGCAGTACTTC. Protein sequence: CASSEREAGYYEQYF.

V usage is TRBV6-2 or TRBV6-3 and J usage is TRBJ1-4; tentative D call: TRBD1 (5 bases). Germline-derived CDR1 and CDR2 are MNHEY and SVGEGT. The CDR3 loop spans 16 amino acids. V was trimmed by 6 bases and J by 0 bases, leaving 14 bases between them. Here the CDR3 DNA reads TGTGCCAGCAGGCCTCCCCGACAGACAACTAATGAAAAACTGTTTTTT. Translating it yields CASRPPRQTTNEKLFF.

This CDR3 is CASSPRSPNTEAFF. The CDR3 DNA reads TGTGCCAGCAGCCCCCGGTCTCCGAACACTGAAGCTTTCTTT. J is TRBJ1-1 and V is TRBV28; D remains unclear. The V and J ends lost 6 bases and 1 base respectively, with 12 bases between them. CDR3 length equals 14 residues. The V gene's germline CDR1 is MDHEN and CDR2 SYDVKM. Full variable domain (remainder filled in from reference TRBV28 and TRBJ1-1): DVKVTQSSRYLVKRTGEKVFLECVQDMDHENMFWYRQDPGLGLRLIYFSYDVKMKEKGDIPEGYSVSREKKERFSLILESASTNQTSMYLCASSPRSPNTEAFFGQGTRLTVV.

The CDR3 here is CASSLTYGTSTYEQYF. CDR3 bases: TGTGCCAGCAGCTTAACCTATGGGACTTCAACCTACGAGCAGTACTTC. The chain uses TRBV7-3 and TRBJ2-7; the D gene is possibly TRBD2 (6 bases). Germline V gene lookup returns CDR1 SGHTA and CDR2 FQGTGA. There are 16 residues in the CDR3. V dropped 0 bases and J dropped 2 bases, with 14 bases sitting between them.

V is TRBV5-1 and J is TRBJ2-7; TRBD1 matches at 7 bases. CDR1 and CDR2 (germline): SGHRS, YFSETQ. The junction had 12 bases not matched to a gene; V was cut back by 6 bases and J by 0 bases. CDR3 length: 16 residues. CDR3: CASTRVGGTDSYEQYF. CDR3 coding DNA: TGCGCCAGCACCCGGGTAGGGGGCACAGACTCCTACGAGCAGTACTTC.

The J gene is TRBJ1-1, the V gene TRBV2, with 9 bases fitting TRBD1. With V trimmed by 2 bases and J by 0 bases, 7 bases remained unmatched. CDR3 length equals 17 residues. CDR1 is SNHLY and CDR2 is FYNNEI in the germline V gene. CDR3 region: CASSESTGGDLNTEAFF. The CDR3 DNA follows: TGTGCCAGCAGTGAATCGACAGGGGGTGATTTGAACACTGAAGCTTTCTTT.

Points on this clone: Other DNA sequences of this sample code for an identical CDR3. The genes are TRBV19 and TRBJ1-2, with 10 bases matching TRBD1. V shed 4 bases and J 7 bases; nucleotides not matched to a gene: 6. Germline V gene sequence: CDR1 LNHDA, CDR2 SQIVND (reference sequence). This CDR3 has 14 amino acids. The CDR3 DNA sequence: TGTGCCAGTAGTACGCCGGGACAGGGGCTTGGCTACACCTTC. It specifies CASSTPGQGLGYTF.

V gene TRBV6-2 or TRBV6-3 combines with J gene TRBJ1-1, with a weak D call TRBD1 (5 bases). The V and J ends lost 2 bases and 7 bases respectively, with 11 bases between them. Germline CDR1 reads MNHEY; CDR2 reads SVGEGT. The CDR3 is 13 amino acids. The CDR3 loop reads CASSYAGSGEAFF. Here the CDR3 DNA reads TGTGCCAGCAGTTACGCAGGGTCCGGTGAAGCTTTCTTT.

This chain links TRBV7-2 with TRBJ2-7; the D is unclear. Germline lookup yields CDR1 SGHTA and CDR2 FQGNSA. The ends were cut back, 5 bases at V and 2 bases at J, with 13 bases in the middle. The CDR3 is 14 amino acids. DNA of the CDR3: TGTGCCAGCAGCAGAACCAGTGGGCCCTACGAGCAGTACTTC. This codes for CASSRTSGPYEQYF.

V is TRBV4-2 and J is TRBJ2-7, with 10 nucleotides matching TRBD2. The CDR3 extends over 16 amino acids. V was clipped by 4 bases and J by 5 bases; unmatched bases: 11. CDR1 LGHNA and CDR2 YNFKEQ come from the germline V gene. The CDR3: CASSPAPSGGVHEQYF. Written as DNA, the CDR3 is TGTGCCAGCAGCCCCGCCCCCAGCGGGGGGGTGCACGAGCAGTACTTC.

The chain joins TRBV19 to TRBJ1-2; D is uncertain. CDR1 is LNHDA and CDR2 is SQIVND in the germline V gene (reference sequence). V lost 7 bases and J 2 bases, leaving 14 bases between the germline ends. This CDR3 spans 14 amino acids. CDR3 amino acids: CASKVDFNNYGYTF. The CDR3 DNA is TGTGCCAGTAAAGTTGACTTTAACAACTATGGCTACACCTTC. Full variable domain (missing parts from reference TRBV19 and TRBJ1-2): DGGITQSPKYLFRKEGQNVTLSCEQNLNHDAMYWYRQDPGQGLRLIYYSQIVNDFQKGDIAEGYSVSREKKESFPLTVTSAQKNPTAFYLCASKVDFNNYGYTFGSGTRLTVV.

The chain carries TRBV14 and TRBJ2-7, with 9 bases that match TRBD1. This CDR3 has 16 amino acids. Per the germline V gene, CDR1 is SGHDN and CDR2 is FVKESK. V lost 0 bases and J lost 1; bases outside the gene matches: 4. The CDR3 is CASSQDIGTGSYEQYF. In DNA, the CDR3 is TGTGCCAGCAGCCAAGACATAGGGACAGGGTCCTACGAGCAGTACTTC.

The rearrangement links TRBV25-1 to TRBJ2-2, with D uncertain. CDR1 and CDR2 (germline): MGHDK, SYGVNS. With 2 bases removed from V and 2 bases from J, the gap between germline ends came to 9 bases. The CDR3 runs 15 residues. The CDR3 sequence: CASSENWRNTGELFF. In DNA form, the CDR3 reads TGTGCCAGCAGTGAAAATTGGAGAAACACCGGGGAGCTGTTTTTT.

The chain is built from TRBV5-1 and TRBJ1-1; the match to TRBD1 covers 8 bases. Germline V gene lookup returns CDR1 SGHRS and CDR2 YFSETQ. Trimming removed 0 bases from V and 7 bases from J; junction bases left unmatched: 11. The CDR3 loop spans 16 amino acids. The CDR3 bases are TGCGCCAGCAGCTTGGGGTTGGGGACAGGAGGAATTGAAGCTTTCTTT. Its protein product is CASSLGLGTGGIEAFF.

This chain connects TRBV11-2 to TRBJ1-1; 9 positions agree with TRBD1. The germline CDR1 and CDR2 sequences are SGHAT and FQNNGV. The CDR3 is made up of 17 amino acids. Trimming at V came to 5 bases and at J to 1 base, leaving 11 bases not matched to a gene. CDR3 loop: CASSPLGTGPKNTEAFF. The CDR3 bases are TGTGCCAGCAGCCCTCTAGGGACAGGGCCGAAGAACACTGAAGCTTTCTTT.

This rearrangement joins TRBV7-9 to TRBJ2-7, with D perhaps TRBD1 (5 bases). CDR1 is SEHNR and CDR2 is FQNEAQ in the germline V gene (reference sequence). V was cut by 2 bases and J by 4 bases, with 18 bases left in between. CDR3 length: 16 amino acids. CDR3 protein: CASSLPPGSSLYEQYF. CDR3 coding DNA: TGTGCCAGCAGCTTACCCCCAGGGTCGTCTCTATACGAGCAGTACTTC.

CDR3 sequence (DNA): TGTGCCACCTCCCCCGCTAGCGGGGGCAATGAGCAGTTCTTC. It translates to CATSPASGGNEQFF. The chain uses TRBV24-1 and TRBJ2-1; 10 bases align to TRBD2. From germline, CDR1 is KGHDR and CDR2 SFDVKD. The CDR3 sequence is 14 residues long. J lost 6 bases, V lost 9 bases, and 7 bases had no gene match.

The chain uses TRBV2 and TRBJ2-3, with no clear D. CDR1 and CDR2 (germline): SNHLY, FYNNEI. V gave up 8 bases and J gave up 4 bases, with 16 bases separating them. CDR3 length equals 14 residues. The CDR3 protein is CASLMSSLPDTQYF. CDR3 nucleotide sequence: TGTGCCAGCTTAATGAGTAGTTTACCAGATACGCAGTATTTT.

The V call is TRBV2, the J call TRBJ2-3; 9 bases map to TRBD1. After removal of 5 bases from V and 4 bases from J, the junction contained 7 bases not matched to a gene. The CDR3 has 15 amino acids. Per germline, CDR1 SNHLY and CDR2 FYNNEI. The CDR3 DNA follows: TGTGCCAGCAGTCTCCGGGACAGGGTATCAGATACGCAGTATTTT. Translation gives CASSLRDRVSDTQYF.

In this sample, this clone turned up once. The chain joins TRBV9 to TRBJ1-2; 9 bases fit TRBD1. The V gene end was trimmed by 3 bases and the J gene end by 6 bases; junction bases not matched to a gene: 6. Germline values: CDR1 SGDLS, CDR2 YYNGEE. This CDR3 contains 14 residues. The CDR3 sequence: CASSDYRGPNGYTF. The DNA for the CDR3 is TGTGCCAGCAGCGACTACAGGGGGCCAAATGGCTACACCTTC.

The V gene is TRBV28, the J gene TRBJ1-2; the match to TRBD1 covers 9 bases. The CDR3 runs 15 residues. The germline V gene has CDR1 MDHEN and CDR2 SYDVKM. The V segment lost 3 bases and the J segment 3 bases; nucleotides outside the gene matches: 5. The CDR3 region has the DNA TGTGCCAGCAGTTTGGGGACAGGGAGGGACTATGGCTACACCTTC. Translation gives CASSLGTGRDYGYTF.

V usage is TRBV6-2 or TRBV6-3 and J usage is TRBJ1-1; D may be TRBD1 (5 bases). Per the germline V gene, CDR1 is MNHEY and CDR2 is SVGEGT. The CDR3 loop spans 13 amino acids. Trimming pared 2 bases from V and 4 bases from J, leaving 8 bases between. Written as DNA, the CDR3 is TGTGCCAGCAGTTACCGCGGGGGCACTGAAGCTTTCTTT. Translating gives CASSYRGGTEAFF.

This clone was observed a handful of times. This chain joins TRBV29-1 and TRBJ1-5; TRBD1 matches at 10 bases. The germline gives CDR1 SQVTM, CDR2 ANQGSEA. With 7 bases clipped from V and 2 bases from J, the junction kept 2 bases outside the gene matches. This CDR3 is 13 amino acids long. CDR3 nucleotide sequence: TGCAGCGCTGGGACAGGGGGCAATCAGCCCCAGCATTTT. This codes for CSAGTGGNQPQHF.

The chain employs TRBV23-1 and TRBJ1-2; 11 bases match TRBD1. TRBV23-1 is known as an ORF, though its function is uncertain. The ends lost 8 bases at V and 4 bases at J; junction bases unmatched: 9. The CDR3 has 15 amino acids. This CDR3 is CASGRDRGAPYGYTF. Here the CDR3 DNA reads TGCGCCAGCGGCCGGGACAGGGGGGCTCCCTATGGCTACACCTTC.

Of note for this clone: The sample holds other DNA sequences that translate to the same CDR3. The chain recombines TRBV5-1 with TRBJ2-7, with D hard to call. The V gene lost 1 base and the J gene lost 3 bases, with 8 bases spanning the gap. The germline V gene encodes CDR1 SGHRS and CDR2 YFSETQ. The CDR3 extends over 13 amino acids. The CDR3 sequence is CASSLSGNYEQYF. CDR3 nucleotide sequence: TGCGCCAGCAGCTTGTCGGGTAACTACGAGCAGTACTTC.

The rearrangement links TRBV29-1 to TRBJ1-4; D is unresolved. With 4 bases removed from V and 5 bases from J, the gap between germline ends came to 11 bases. CDR3 length: 13 amino acids. Per the germline V gene, CDR1 is SQVTM and CDR2 is ANQGSEA. The CDR3 DNA follows: TGCAGCGTTGGGTCAAGACTAAATGAAAAACTGTTTTTT. It codes for CSVGSRLNEKLFF.

This chain links TRBV7-3 with TRBJ2-7, with D perhaps matching TRBD2 (5 bases). The CDR3 is made up of 12 amino acids. The V end lost 2 bases, the J end lost 9 bases, and 11 bases lay between the germline ends. CDR1 is SGHTA, CDR2 FQGTGA, per germline. The CDR3 region is CASSLPGIGQYF. DNA of the CDR3: TGTGCCAGCAGCTTACCGGGGATCGGGCAGTACTTC.

The chain joins TRBV6-5 to TRBJ2-5, with 11 positions matching TRBD2. Germline V gene data show CDR1 as MNHEY and CDR2 as SVGAGI. V trimming: 7 bases; J trimming: 2 bases; junction bases outside the gene matches: 6. This CDR3 spans 15 amino acids. Here the CDR3 reads CASKRLAGLQETQYF. Written as DNA, the CDR3 is TGTGCCAGCAAGAGACTAGCGGGGCTTCAAGAGACCCAGTACTTC.